The source of this T cell receptor (beta chain) is a study of blood T cells in healthy people across ages. Primers used in a second PCR of roughly 6 to 12 cycles were a sample-barcoded 5' primer and a J-beta primer mix. TCRdb recomputed calls from the 5' RACE reads with MiXCR, one row per CDR3 protein. Of roughly 900,000 distinct CDR3 sequences in the sample, 45% to 50% were seen once. Overall study findings and caveats: No conclusive comparison of naive versus antigen-experienced cells was possible with unsorted PBMCs. Greater diversity and more naive CD4+ cells were seen in long-lived donors than in aged donors.

A few counts support this clonotype. Its antigen is unknown. The sample comprised blood. The receptor comes from a man aged 25-45 years in good health.

CDR3: CASTPFVGTQPQHF. For the CDR3, the DNA is TGCGCCAGCACCCCGTTTGTAGGGACCCAGCCCCAGCATTTT. The V call is TRBV4-1, the J call TRBJ1-5; possible D gene TRBD1, 5 bases. The CDR3 runs to 14 residues. The V gene's germline CDR1 is MGHRA and CDR2 YSYEKL. The germline V and J ends were trimmed by 7 bases and 7 bases, with 17 bases remaining between them.